Sequencing of this T cell receptor beta chain was carried out in a study of neurological immune-mediated disorders. Study findings and constraints: The phylogenetic placement of 18 of 34 multiple sclerosis patients' repertoires in one related-CDR3 cluster constitutes a possible signature.

With 10-nucleotide random UMIs, 5'RACE was used to make the cDNA. Each CDR3 protein gets one entry after TCRdb re-called the 5' RACE reads with MiXCR. The table records approximately 100,000 distinct CDR3 sequences, under 4.5% of them present only once. This clonotype showed up just a few times. The antigen remains undetermined. Unsorted libraries came from 2 million PBMCs stored at -80 °C. This receptor was identified in a woman aged 45-65 years with multiple sclerosis. Sequenced input: PBMCs.

The CDR3: CASSQDWRVGYTF. The CDR3 DNA is TGCGCCAGCAGCCAAGATTGGCGAGTTGGCTACACCTTC. J is TRBJ1-2 and V is TRBV4-1; D remains ambiguous. The CDR3 consists of 13 residues. Germline V gene sequence: CDR1 MGHRA, CDR2 YSYEKL. With 0 bases removed from V and 7 bases from J, the gap between germline ends came to 9 bases.